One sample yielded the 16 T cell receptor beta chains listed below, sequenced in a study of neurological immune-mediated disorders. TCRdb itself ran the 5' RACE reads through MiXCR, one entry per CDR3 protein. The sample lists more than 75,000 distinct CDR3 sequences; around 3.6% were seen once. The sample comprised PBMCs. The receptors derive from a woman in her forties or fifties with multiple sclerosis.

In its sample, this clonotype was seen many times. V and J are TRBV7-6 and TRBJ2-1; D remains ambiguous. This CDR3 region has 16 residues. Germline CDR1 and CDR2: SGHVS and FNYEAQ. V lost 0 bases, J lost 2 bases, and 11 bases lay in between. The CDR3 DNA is TGTGCCAGCAGCTTAGCCATCCGACCTACCTACAATGAGCAGTTCTTC. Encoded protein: CASSLAIRPTYNEQFF.

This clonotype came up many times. The CDR3 region is CASSLAGVSGGSEQFF. CDR3 coding DNA: TGCGCCAGCAGCTTGGCCGGAGTCAGCGGGGGTAGTGAGCAGTTCTTC. The chain links TRBV5-1 to TRBJ2-1; 8 nucleotides agree with TRBD2. The CDR3 covers 16 residues. Germline V gene data show CDR1 as SGHRS and CDR2 as YFSETQ. With 0 bases clipped from V and 9 bases from J, the junction kept 11 bases outside the gene matches.

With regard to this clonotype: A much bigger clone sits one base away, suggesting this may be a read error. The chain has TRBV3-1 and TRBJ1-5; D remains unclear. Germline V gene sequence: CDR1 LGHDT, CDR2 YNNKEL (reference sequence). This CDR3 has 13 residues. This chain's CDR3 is CASSQGRNQPQNF. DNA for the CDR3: TGTGCCAGCAGCCAAGGGAGGAATCAGCCCCAGAATTTT. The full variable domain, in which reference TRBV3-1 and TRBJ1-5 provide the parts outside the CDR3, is DTAVSQTPKYLVTQMGNDKSIKCEQNLGHDTMYWYKQDSKKFLKIMFSYNNKELIINETVPNRFSPKSPDKAHLNLHINSLELGDSAVYFCASSQGRNQPQNFGDGTRLSIL.

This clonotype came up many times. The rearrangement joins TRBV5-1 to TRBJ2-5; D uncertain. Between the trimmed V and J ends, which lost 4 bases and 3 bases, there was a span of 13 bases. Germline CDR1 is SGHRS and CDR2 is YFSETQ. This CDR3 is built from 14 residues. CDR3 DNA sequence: TGCGCCAGCAGCCTCGTAATTTCGAAAGAGACCCAGTACTTC. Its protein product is CASSLVISKETQYF.

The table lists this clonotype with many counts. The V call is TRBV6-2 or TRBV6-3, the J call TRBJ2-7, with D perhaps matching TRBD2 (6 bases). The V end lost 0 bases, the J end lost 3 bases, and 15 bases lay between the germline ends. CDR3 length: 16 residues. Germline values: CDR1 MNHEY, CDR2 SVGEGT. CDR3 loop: CASSYSEGRRNYEQYF. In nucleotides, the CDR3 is TGTGCCAGCAGTTACTCGGAGGGACGACGGAACTACGAGCAGTACTTC.

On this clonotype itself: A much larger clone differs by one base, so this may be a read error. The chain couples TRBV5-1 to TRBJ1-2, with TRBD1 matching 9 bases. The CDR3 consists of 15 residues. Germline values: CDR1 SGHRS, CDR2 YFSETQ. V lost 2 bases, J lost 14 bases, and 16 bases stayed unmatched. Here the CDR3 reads CASSFTSGQGSRKTF. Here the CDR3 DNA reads TGCGCCAGCAGCTTCACCTCGGGACAGGGTTCGCGAAAAACCTTC.

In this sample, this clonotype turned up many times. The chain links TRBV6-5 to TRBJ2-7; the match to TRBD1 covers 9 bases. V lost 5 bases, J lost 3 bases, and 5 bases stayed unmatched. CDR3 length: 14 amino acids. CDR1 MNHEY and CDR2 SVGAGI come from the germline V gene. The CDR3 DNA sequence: TGTGCCAGCAGTGTCCGGGACAGGGACTACGAGCAGTACTTC. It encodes CASSVRDRDYEQYF.

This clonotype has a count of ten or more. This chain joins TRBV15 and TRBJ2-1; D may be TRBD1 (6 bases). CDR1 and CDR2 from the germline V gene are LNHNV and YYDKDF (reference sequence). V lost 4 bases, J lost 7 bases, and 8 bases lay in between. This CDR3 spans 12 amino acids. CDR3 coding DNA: TGTGCCACCAGCAAGGGACAAAATGAGCAGTTCTTC. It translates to CATSKGQNEQFF.

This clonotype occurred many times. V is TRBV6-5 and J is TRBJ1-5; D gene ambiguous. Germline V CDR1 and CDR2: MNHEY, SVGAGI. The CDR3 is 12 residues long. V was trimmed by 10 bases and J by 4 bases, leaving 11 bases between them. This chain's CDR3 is CATGPLNQPQHF. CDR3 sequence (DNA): TGTGCCACCGGACCCCTTAATCAGCCCCAGCATTTT.

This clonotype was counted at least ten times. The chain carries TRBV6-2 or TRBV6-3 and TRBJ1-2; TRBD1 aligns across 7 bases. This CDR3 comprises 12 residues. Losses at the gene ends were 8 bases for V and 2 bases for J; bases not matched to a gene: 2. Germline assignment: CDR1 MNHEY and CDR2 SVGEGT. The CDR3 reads CASATGNYGYTF. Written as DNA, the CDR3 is TGTGCCAGCGCGACAGGGAACTATGGCTACACCTTC.

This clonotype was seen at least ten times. As DNA, the CDR3 is TGCGCCAGCAGCTTGGTAGGTGGGCCCTACGAGCAGTACTTC. This translates into CASSLVGGPYEQYF. The genes are TRBV5-1 and TRBJ2-7; D remains unclear. V was pared by 0 bases and J by 2 bases, with 9 bases between. The germline CDR1 and CDR2 sequences are SGHRS and YFSETQ. The CDR3 has 14 residues.

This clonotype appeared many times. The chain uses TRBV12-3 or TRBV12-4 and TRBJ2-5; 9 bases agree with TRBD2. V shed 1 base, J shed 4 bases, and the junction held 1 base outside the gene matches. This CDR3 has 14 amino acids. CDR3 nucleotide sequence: TGTGCCAGCAGTTTAGATAGCGGGGGAGAGACCCAGTACTTC. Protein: CASSLDSGGETQYF.

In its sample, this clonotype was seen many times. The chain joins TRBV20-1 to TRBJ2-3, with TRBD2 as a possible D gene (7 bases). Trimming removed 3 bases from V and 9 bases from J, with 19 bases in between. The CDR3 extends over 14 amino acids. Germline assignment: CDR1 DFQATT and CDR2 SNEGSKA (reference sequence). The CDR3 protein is CSARGGGPPATQYF. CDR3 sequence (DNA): TGCAGTGCTAGGGGCGGGGGCCCACCAGCCACGCAGTATTTT.

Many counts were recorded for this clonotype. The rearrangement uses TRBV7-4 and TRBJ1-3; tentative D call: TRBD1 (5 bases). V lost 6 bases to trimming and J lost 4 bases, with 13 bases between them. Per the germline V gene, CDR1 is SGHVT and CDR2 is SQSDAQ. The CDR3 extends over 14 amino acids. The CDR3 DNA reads TGTGCCAGCAGTTGGAGGGGCGAGGGAAACACCATATATTTT. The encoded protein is CASSWRGEGNTIYF.

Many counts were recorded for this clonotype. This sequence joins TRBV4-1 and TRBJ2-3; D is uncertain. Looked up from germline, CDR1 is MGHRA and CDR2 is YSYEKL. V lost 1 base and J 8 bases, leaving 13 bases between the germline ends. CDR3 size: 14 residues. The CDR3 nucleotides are TGCGCCAGCAGCCAAGCGGCCAGTCAGGCTACGCAGTATTTT. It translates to CASSQAASQATQYF.

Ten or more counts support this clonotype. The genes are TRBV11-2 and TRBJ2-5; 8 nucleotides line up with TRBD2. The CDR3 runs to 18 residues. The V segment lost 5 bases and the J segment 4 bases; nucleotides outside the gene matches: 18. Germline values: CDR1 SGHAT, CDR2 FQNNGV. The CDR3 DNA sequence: TGTGCCAGCAGCCAGTTGTTGGGTAGCGGGGTCGGGGGAGAGACCCAGTACTTC. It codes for CASSQLLGSGVGGETQYF. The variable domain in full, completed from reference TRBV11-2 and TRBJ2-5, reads EAGVAQSPRYKIIEKRQSVAFWCNPISGHATLYWYQQILGQGPKLLIQFQNNGVVDDSQLPKDRFSAERLKGVDSTLKIQPAKLEDSAVYLCASSQLLGSGVGGETQYFGPGTRLLVL.